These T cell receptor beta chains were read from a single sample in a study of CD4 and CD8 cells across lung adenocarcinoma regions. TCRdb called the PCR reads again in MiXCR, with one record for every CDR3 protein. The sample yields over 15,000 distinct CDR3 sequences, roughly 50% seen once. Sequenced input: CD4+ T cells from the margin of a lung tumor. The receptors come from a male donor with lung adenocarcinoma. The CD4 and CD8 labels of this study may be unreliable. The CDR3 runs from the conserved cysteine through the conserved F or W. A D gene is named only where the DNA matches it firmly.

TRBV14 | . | CASSQGAQGGYTF
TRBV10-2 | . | CASSEPGPEETQYF
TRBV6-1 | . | CASSANSRIRQFF
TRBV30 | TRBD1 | CAGTGEGEKLFF
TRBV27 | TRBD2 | CASRARLAGGPVEQYF
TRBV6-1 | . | CASSEGTLERETQYF
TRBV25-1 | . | CASSELGPWAKDTQYF
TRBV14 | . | CASSPDPSYGYTF
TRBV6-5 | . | CASSSRGLRLRGKNIQYF
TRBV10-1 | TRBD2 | CGTSTSGAKDTQYF
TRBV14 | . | CASSQAGRNNEQFF
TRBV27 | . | CASSLSSAGNTEAFF
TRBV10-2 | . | CASRRLTNTDSFF
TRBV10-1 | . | CASSELVGVGGRAQETQYF
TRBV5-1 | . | CASSDRGQTRETQYF
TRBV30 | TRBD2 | CACDGGGPTDTQYF
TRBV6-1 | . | CATTRSTGGTIYF